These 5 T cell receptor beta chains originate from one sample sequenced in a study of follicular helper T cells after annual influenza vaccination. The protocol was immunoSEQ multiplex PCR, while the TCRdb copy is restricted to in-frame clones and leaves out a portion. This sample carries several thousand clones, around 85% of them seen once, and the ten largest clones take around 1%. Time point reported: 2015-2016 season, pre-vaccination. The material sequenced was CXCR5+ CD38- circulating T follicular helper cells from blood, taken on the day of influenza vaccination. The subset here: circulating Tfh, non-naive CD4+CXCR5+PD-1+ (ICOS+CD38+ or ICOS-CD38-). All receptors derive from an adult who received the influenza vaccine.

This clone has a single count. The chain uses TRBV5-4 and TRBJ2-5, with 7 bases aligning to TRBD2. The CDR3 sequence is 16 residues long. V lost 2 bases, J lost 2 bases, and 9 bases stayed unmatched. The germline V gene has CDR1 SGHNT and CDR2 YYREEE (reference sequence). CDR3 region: CASSLSAGEGQETQYF. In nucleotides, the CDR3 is TGTGCCAGCAGCTTATCGGCGGGAGAAGGGCAAGAGACCCAGTACTTC.

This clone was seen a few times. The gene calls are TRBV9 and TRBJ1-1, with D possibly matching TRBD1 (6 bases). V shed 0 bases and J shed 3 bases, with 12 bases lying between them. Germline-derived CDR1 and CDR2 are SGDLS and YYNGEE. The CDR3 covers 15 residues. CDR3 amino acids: CASSVDQGMDTEAFF. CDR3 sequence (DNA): TGTGCCAGCAGCGTAGACCAGGGGATGGACACTGAAGCTTTCTTT.

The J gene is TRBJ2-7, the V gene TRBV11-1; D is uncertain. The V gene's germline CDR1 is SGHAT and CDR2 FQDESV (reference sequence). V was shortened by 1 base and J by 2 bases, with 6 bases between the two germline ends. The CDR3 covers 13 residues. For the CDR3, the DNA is TGTGCCAGCAGCTTAGGCACCCCCTACGAGCAGTACTTC. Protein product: CASSLGTPYEQYF.

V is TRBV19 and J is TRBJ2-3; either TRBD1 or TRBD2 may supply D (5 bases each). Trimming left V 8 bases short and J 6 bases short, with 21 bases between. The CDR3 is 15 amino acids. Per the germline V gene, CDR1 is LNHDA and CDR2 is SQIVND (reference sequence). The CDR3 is CASCGSSKGDDTQYF. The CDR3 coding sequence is TGTGCCAGTTGTGGTTCATCGAAAGGGGACGATACGCAGTATTTT.

The CDR3 nucleotides are TGCAGTGCTCCCCGTCGCGGGGAGCTGTTTTTT. This translates into CSAPRRGELFF. The J gene is TRBJ2-2, the V gene TRBV20-1; no clear D gene. This CDR3 is built from 11 residues. V was cut by 5 bases and J by 7 bases, with 8 bases left in between. Germline loops: CDR1 DFQATT, CDR2 SNEGSKA (reference sequence).